This TCR beta chain was sequenced for a study of blood T cells in healthy people across ages. A second PCR of roughly 6 to 12 cycles used a sample-barcoded 5' primer and a J-beta primer mix. TCRdb re-derived calls from the 5' RACE reads in MiXCR, one entry per CDR3 protein. The sample shows roughly 800,000 distinct CDR3 sequences, 58% of them seen only once. V dropped 1 base and J dropped 0 bases, with 10 bases sitting between them. The CDR3 contains 16 residues. The germline V gene has CDR1 LGHNA and CDR2 YNFKEQ. Study observations and caveats: Age showed a roughly linear inverse relationship with TCR beta diversity per million T cells.

With regard to this clonotype: Its specificity is unknown.

Source material: blood. The V and J genes are TRBV4-2 and TRBJ2-1; no clear D gene. This clonotype was obtained from a man in his thirties or forties in good health. CDR3 loop: CASSQAWRSSYNEQFF. The CDR3, as DNA: TGTGCCAGCAGCCAAGCTTGGCGAAGCTCCTACAATGAGCAGTTCTTC.